This TCR beta chain was sequenced for a study of blood T cell repertoires in COVID-19. At the level of the study: The United States, Italy and Spain provided the acute and convalescent COVID-19 samples. From T cells, B-cell-depleted T cells, or PBMCs came the material, which was cDNA or gDNA.

This CDR3 is 15 amino acids long. CDR1 and CDR2 (germline): MDHEN, SYDVKM. J gave up 7 bases and V 5 bases, and 12 bases lay outside the gene matches. Authors' methods: Amplification from reference gene primers served as the basis for estimated nucleated cell counts. Method: immunoSEQ multiplex PCR; TCRdb's copy keeps in-frame clones and lacks some. The DNA was the basis for D and trimming; V, J and clone size are from that table. The sample carries about 270,000 clones, about 85% recorded once. Sequencing was carried out using peripheral blood. The TCR was taken from a woman between 50 and 59 years old with active or convalescent COVID-19. J is TRBJ2-3 and V is TRBV28; 7 nucleotides align to TRBD2. In DNA, the CDR3 is TGTGCCAGCAGTCGCGGGACTACCAACGTGAATACGCAGTATTTT. This encodes CASSRGTTNVNTQYF.